This T cell receptor beta chain was recovered during a study of blood T cells in healthy people across ages. Findings and caveats of the study: TCR beta diversity, measured per million T cells, fell in a roughly linear way with age. The diversity estimates, figures obtained from one million T cells, were considered underestimates.

Drawing of peripheral blood yielded about 10 milliliters from each donor. The second PCR ran roughly 7 to 12 cycles with a sample-barcoded 5' primer and J-beta primers. Each cDNA molecule, via a template-switch adaptor with 12 random nucleotides, was tagged. A single record per CDR3 protein comes from TCRdb applying MiXCR to the 5' RACE reads. Of some 710,000 distinct CDR3 sequences in the sample, around half are singletons; the top ten hold around 18%. CDR1 and CDR2 from the germline V gene are SSHAT and FNYEAQ (reference sequence). This CDR3 spans 15 amino acids. This clonotype was detected only a few times. Its antigen is not identified. The junction departs from the called germline gene at one end, perhaps through a read error.

What was sequenced was blood. The TCR originated in a man of 80 years or more in good health. V is TRBV7-7 and J is TRBJ2-7; D unresolved. The DNA end favors TRBJ2-5, so the J call may be wrong. This CDR3 is CASSPFGLHEETQYF. CDR3 nucleotides: TGTGCTAGCAGCCCGTTCGGGCTACACGAAGAGACCCAGTACTTC.